This T cell receptor beta chain was captured in a study of spatial heterogeneity in lung cancer. For the study at large: The average appearance count of each unique TCR and UMI combination in raw reads was more than ten. Study-level findings and limits: Mutation tallies in tumors tracked expanded intratumoral alpha and beta TCR counts. For tumor T cells, estimated coverage reached only about 7% (alpha) and over 11% (beta).

This clonotype was seen ten or more times. Its antigen is not identified. In a library made to pick up alpha chains, this beta chain is a stray read with a size that means little. Specified time point: sample taken at primary tumor resection. A total of fewer than 80 untreated early-stage non-small cell lung cancer patients served as donors. MiXCR, run by TCRdb on the 5' RACE reads, gives a single entry per CDR3 protein. The table lists a few thousand distinct CDR3 sequences, about 15% of them singletons. The length of the CDR3 is 15 residues. Germline assignment: CDR1 SGHVS and CDR2 FQNEAQ. Trimming at V came to 5 bases and at J to 8 bases, leaving 12 bases not matched to a gene.

This clonotype was obtained from a female donor with early-stage non-small cell lung cancer. The sample here was lung tumor tissue, taken at surgery. V and J are TRBV7-8 and TRBJ2-1; the match to TRBD2 covers 7 bases. The CDR3 bases are TGTGCCAGCAGCCTCCATGGACTAGACTCACATGAGCAGTTCTTC. Translated, it gives CASSLHGLDSHEQFF.